The 14 T cell receptor beta chains below come from one sample, sequenced in a study of T cell repertoires in cytomegalovirus infection. In TCRdb, the reads were re-called with MiXCR into one record per CDR3 protein. The data hold 150,000 to 190,000 distinct CDR3 sequences, with about a quarter observed a single time. The sample consisted of PBMCs. The receptors originated from a human donor in good health (CMV status not recorded). Some clones in this sample may be carry-over from other donors' samples.

The V call is TRBV12-3 or TRBV12-4, the J call TRBJ1-2; the D is unclear. The ends were cut back, 5 bases at V and 5 bases at J, with 12 bases in the middle. This CDR3 is built from 13 residues. CDR3 residues: CASSLTTGYGYTF. For the CDR3, the DNA is TGTGCCAGCAGTCTAACAACTGGGTATGGCTACACCTTC.

The table lists this clonotype with a few counts. The chain recombines TRBV7-6 with TRBJ2-5; D ambiguous. The CDR3 contains 15 residues. V was clipped by 5 bases and J by 2 bases, with 15 bases between them. Germline V gives CDR1 SGHVS, CDR2 FNYEAQ. CDR3 nucleotide sequence: TGTGCCAGCAGCCCAGCCGTGGCAGGTCAAGAGACCCAGTACTTC. Its protein is CASSPAVAGQETQYF.

The chain carries TRBV19 and TRBJ1-5, with 7 positions matching TRBD1. The CDR3 sequence is 15 residues long. Germline V gene lookup returns CDR1 LNHDA and CDR2 SQIVND (reference sequence). J lost 2 bases, V lost 6 bases, and 7 bases had no gene match. The CDR3 protein is CASRPGGIGNQPQHF. For the CDR3, the DNA is TGTGCCAGTAGGCCAGGGGGTATCGGCAATCAGCCCCAGCATTTT. Supplemented by reference TRBV19 and TRBJ1-5, the full variable domain reads DGGITQSPKYLFRKEGQNVTLSCEQNLNHDAMYWYRQDPGQGLRLIYYSQIVNDFQKGDIAEGYSVSREKKESFPLTVTSAQKNPTAFYLCASRPGGIGNQPQHFGDGTRLSIL.

This clonotype was seen ten or more times. V and J are TRBV7-2 and TRBJ1-3; TRBD1 matches at 7 bases. Trimming took 5 bases from V and 2 from J; bases not matched to a gene: 6. The germline V gene has CDR1 SGHTA and CDR2 FQGNSA. The CDR3 extends over 15 amino acids. The CDR3 DNA reads as TGTGCCAGCAGCCCCCGACAGGGACCTGGAAACACCATATATTTT. Protein sequence: CASSPRQGPGNTIYF.

This clonotype was counted a few times. This chain joins TRBV28 and TRBJ2-7, with D unclear. Germline values: CDR1 MDHEN, CDR2 SYDVKM. The CDR3 length is 14 residues. V was shortened by 10 bases and J by 2 bases, with 18 bases between the two germline ends. CDR3 region: CANSRAGGTYEQYF. In DNA, the CDR3 is TGTGCCAACTCCCGGGCAGGTGGAACCTACGAGCAGTACTTC.

The rearrangement uses TRBV19 and TRBJ2-2; no clear D gene. V lost 2 bases and J lost 1, with 14 bases in between. This CDR3 is built from 17 residues. The germline CDR1 and CDR2 sequences are LNHDA and SQIVND (reference sequence). The CDR3, as DNA: TGTGCCAGTAGTATACGGGTACAGTCGAAGAACACCGGGGAGCTGTTTTTT. Encoded protein: CASSIRVQSKNTGELFF.

The J gene is TRBJ2-7, the V gene TRBV4-3; 8 bases fit TRBD1. With V trimmed by 0 bases and J by 3 bases, 4 bases remained unmatched. Germline-derived CDR1 and CDR2 are LGHNA and YSLEER. The CDR3 has 15 residues. The CDR3 DNA follows: TGCGCCAGCAGCCAAGAAGACAGGGGAAGCTACGAGCAGTACTTC. Residues: CASSQEDRGSYEQYF.

The CDR3 spells CASSLASLAKRGEQYF. DNA of the CDR3: TGTGCCAGCAGCTTAGCCTCCCTCGCTAAGAGAGGCGAGCAGTACTTC. V gene TRBV7-4 combines with J gene TRBJ2-7; D not resolved. The germline V gene has CDR1 SGHVT and CDR2 SQSDAQ. CDR3 length: 16 amino acids. Trimming stripped 0 bases from V and 6 bases from J, with 18 bases between.

The chain is built from TRBV12-3 or TRBV12-4 and TRBJ2-5; a possible D gene is TRBD2 (6 bases). V dropped 6 bases and J dropped 5 bases, with 16 bases sitting between them. CDR3 length: 14 amino acids. The CDR3 DNA reads TGTGCCAGCAGCTTCGCCCGGGACTTCGAGACCCAGTACTTC. It specifies CASSFARDFETQYF.

V is TRBV6-4 and J is TRBJ2-1, with 7 bases matching TRBD2. Germline V CDR1 and CDR2: MRHNA, SNTAGT. This CDR3 is 11 amino acids long. After removal of 7 bases from V and 15 bases from J, the junction contained 9 bases not matched to a gene. The CDR3 DNA follows: TGTGCCAGCATCTTAAGGGGAGGGGTGTTCTTC. It encodes CASILRGGVFF.

This clonotype was picked up many times. The CDR3, as DNA: TGTGCCTGGAGTCGCCGGAGCTCGGATACGCAGTATTTT. As protein: CAWSRRSSDTQYF. The chain couples TRBV30 to TRBJ2-3; D is unclear. Trimming stripped 2 bases from V and 6 bases from J, with 12 bases between. The CDR3 runs to 13 residues. Germline-derived CDR1 and CDR2 are GTSNPN and SVGIG (reference sequence). Together with reference TRBV30 and TRBJ2-3, the CDR3 gives the full variable domain: SQTIHQWPATLVQPVGSPLSLECTVEGTSNPNLYWYRQAAGRGLQLLFYSVGIGQISSEVPQNLSASRPQDRQFILSSKKLLLSDSGFYLCAWSRRSSDTQYFGPGTRLTVL.

This clonotype is a singleton in its sample. A read error may be the cause here, since a much bigger clone is one base away. The chain couples TRBV7-8 to TRBJ2-7; D may match TRBD1 or TRBD2 (5 bases each). The CDR3 loop spans 14 amino acids. CDR1 SGHVS and CDR2 FQNEAQ come from the germline V gene. The V gene lost 2 bases and the J gene lost 7 bases, with 15 bases spanning the gap. CDR3 residues: CASSLRGVVGEQYF. In DNA form, the CDR3 reads TGTGCCAGCAGCTTAAGGGGAGTAGTGGGGGAGCAGTACTTC.

This clonotype was counted ten times or more. This sequence joins TRBV7-2 and TRBJ1-2; D not resolved. CDR3 size: 11 residues. In germline, CDR1 is SGHTA, CDR2 FQGNSA. The CDR3 loop is CATGTNYGYTF. Here the CDR3 DNA reads TGTGCTACCGGGACTAACTATGGCTACACCTTC.

This chain links TRBV12-3 or TRBV12-4 with TRBJ1-1, with a tentative D call TRBD1 (5 bases). Trimming took off 5 bases at V and 0 bases at J, with 13 bases between the two ends. CDR3 length: 15 amino acids. Written as DNA, the CDR3 is TGTGCCAGCAGTCCGACAGCCTCCATGAACACTGAAGCTTTCTTT. This sequence encodes CASSPTASMNTEAFF.